A single sample is the source of the 8 T cell receptor beta chains below, sequenced in a study of blood T cells in healthy people across ages. The second PCR ran roughly 6 to 11 cycles with a sample-barcoded 5' primer and J-beta primers. In TCRdb, the 5' RACE reads were re-called with MiXCR into one record per CDR3 protein. The data hold approximately 780,000 distinct CDR3 sequences, with roughly 24% observed a single time. This sample also appeared in a second study, on T cells of mothers and their children.

Sequencing input: blood. Every receptor here comes from a boy aged 10-17 years in good health.

The CDR3 loop is CASSARARAEGEKLFF. In DNA form, the CDR3 reads TGTGCCAGCAGCGCCCGAGCGAGGGCTGAGGGGGAAAAACTGTTTTTT. The chain is built from TRBV9 and TRBJ1-4; maybe TRBD1 (5 bases). V shed 3 bases and J shed 8 bases, with 20 bases lying between them. The CDR3 contains 16 residues. In germline, CDR1 is SGDLS, CDR2 YYNGEE.

This clonotype was seen a few times. The chain has TRBV6-2 or TRBV6-3 and TRBJ2-5, with 9 bases aligning to TRBD1. The J call may be wrong; the DNA end is better matched by TRBJ2-7. This CDR3 is built from 14 residues. Germline assignment: CDR1 MNHEY and CDR2 SVGEGT. The CDR3 here is CATWTGDPNYEQYF. The CDR3 coding sequence is TGTGCCACCTGGACAGGGGACCCAAATTACGAGCAGTACTTC.

This rearrangement joins TRBV12-5 to TRBJ1-1; a possible D gene is TRBD1 (6 bases). Germline CDR1 is LGHNT and CDR2 is FRNRAP. The CDR3 has 14 residues. Between the trimmed V and J ends, which lost 5 bases and 4 bases, there was a span of 14 bases. CDR3 sequence reads: CASGEGGVRTEAFF. The CDR3 DNA follows: TGTGCTAGTGGTGAAGGGGGGGTACGCACTGAAGCTTTCTTT.

This clonotype was seen only a few times. V is TRBV7-2 and J is TRBJ2-1, with D unresolved. CDR1 and CDR2 from the germline V gene are SGHTA and FQGNSA. The CDR3 has 10 amino acids. V lost 6 bases and J lost 10, with 7 bases in between. DNA of the CDR3: TGTGCCAGCAGTCAGACAGAGCAGTTCTTC. It encodes CASSQTEQFF.

This clonotype came up many times. J is TRBJ2-7 and V is TRBV12-3 or TRBV12-4; 7 bases are a match to TRBD2. The CDR3 runs 17 residues. V gave up 5 bases and J gave up 3 bases; unmatched junction bases: 16. CDR3 DNA sequence: TGTGCCAGCAGTCCGGGTTGGCGGGACTATGTGAACTACGAGCAGTACTTC. Its translation is CASSPGWRDYVNYEQYF.

J is TRBJ2-2 and V is TRBV7-3; D may correspond to TRBD1 or TRBD2 (5 bases each). CDR3 length equals 16 residues. CDR1 is SGHTA, CDR2 FQGTGA, per germline. V gave up 5 bases and J gave up 4 bases, with 17 bases separating them. The CDR3 region is CASSPTDGAGTGELFF. The CDR3 nucleotides are TGTGCCAGCAGCCCTACGGACGGGGCGGGCACCGGGGAGCTGTTTTTT.

This clonotype has a handful of counts. The chain links TRBV12-3 or TRBV12-4 to TRBJ1-1; no firm D call. The V end lost 7 bases, the J end lost 1 base, and 16 bases lay between the germline ends. The CDR3 has 15 amino acids. The CDR3 spells CASIPRPDGNTEAFF. Written as DNA, the CDR3 is TGTGCCAGCATTCCTAGACCCGATGGGAACACTGAAGCTTTCTTT.

This clonotype was counted ten times or more. The chain carries TRBV25-1 and TRBJ1-4; D is perhaps TRBD1 (6 bases). Trimming took off 8 bases at V and 6 bases at J, with 19 bases between the two ends. CDR3 length equals 15 residues. Germline V lookup: CDR1 MGHDK, CDR2 SYGVNS. In nucleotides, the CDR3 is TGTGCCAGCGCTCCCCTCCGGGGGCTGGATGAAAAACTGTTTTTT. Its protein product is CASAPLRGLDEKLFF.